Detailed here is one T cell receptor (beta chain). The data were taken from a study of shared clonotypes between healthy human individuals. About the research overall: Samples came from a couple of female and three male donors aged 18 to 49.

Spread over ten immunoSEQ deep assay plates, unsorted PBMC DNA underwent sequencing. The data were produced by immunoSEQ multiplex PCR, yet TCRdb's version contains in-frame clones alone and is incomplete. The sample has 400,000 to 600,000 clones; roughly 80% are singletons. The CDR3 has 11 residues. CDR1 and CDR2 from the germline V gene are SEHNR and FQNEAQ (reference sequence). J gave up 10 bases and V 4 bases, and 3 bases lay outside the gene matches. The V gene is TRBV7-9, the J gene TRBJ1-1; TRBD1 matches 7 bases. The source material was PBMCs. The source is a middle-aged woman in good health. Some clones in this sample may be carry-over from other donors' samples. Written as DNA, the CDR3 is TGTGCCAGCAGCTCCTGGACAGGAGCTTTCTTT. The encoded protein is CASSSWTGAFF.